A single sample is the source of the 23 T cell receptor beta chains below, sequenced in a study of shared clonotypes between healthy human individuals. The method was immunoSEQ multiplex PCR; TCRdb's version includes in-frame clones alone and lacks a portion of them. The table has about 2,500,000 clones, about 92% seen once. The sequencing sample was made of naive CD4+ T cells sorted from blood. Subset indicated: CD45RA+ positively selected. The receptors come from a man younger than 35 in good health.

J is TRBJ1-2 and V is TRBV7-9, with TRBD1 as a possible D gene (5 bases). V dropped 5 bases and J dropped 2 bases, with 12 bases sitting between them. Germline CDR1 reads SEHNR; CDR2 reads FQNEAQ (reference sequence). The CDR3 is made up of 14 amino acids. The CDR3 here is CASSPSDRNYGYTF. As DNA, the CDR3 is TGTGCCAGCAGCCCATCCGACAGAAACTATGGCTACACCTTC. The variable domain in full, completed from reference TRBV7-9 and TRBJ1-2, reads DTGVSQNPRHKITKRGQNVTFRCDPISEHNRLYWYRQTLGQGPEFLTYFQNEAQLEKSRLLSDRFSAERPKGSFSTLEIQRTEQGDSAMYLCASSPSDRNYGYTFGSGTRLTVV.

Concerning this clone: This specimen includes other DNA sequences encoding the same CDR3. The chain combines TRBV5-4 with TRBJ2-5; the match to TRBD2 covers 11 bases. V shed 4 bases, J shed 5 bases, and the junction held 7 bases outside the gene matches. The germline V gene has CDR1 SGHNT and CDR2 YYREEE (reference sequence). The length of the CDR3 is 15 residues. In DNA, the CDR3 is TGTGCCAGCAGCCCCGGACTAGCGGGTGGGGAGACCCAGTACTTC. Its protein product is CASSPGLAGGETQYF.

V usage is TRBV27 and J usage is TRBJ2-7, with 10 bases that match TRBD2. Trimming removed 5 bases from V and 7 bases from J; junction bases left unmatched: 26. The germline V gene has CDR1 MNHEY and CDR2 SMNVEV (reference sequence). This CDR3 is 20 amino acids long. In DNA, the CDR3 is TGTGCCAGCAGTCCCCTGCCCCCGGGACTAGCGTTGGGATCCCGGGGGGAGCAGTACTTC. Translated, it gives CASSPLPPGLALGSRGEQYF.

The V and J genes are TRBV4-1 and TRBJ2-5, with D possibly being TRBD2 (5 bases). Germline values: CDR1 MGHRA, CDR2 YSYEKL. CDR3 length: 15 residues. The ends were cut back, 0 bases at V and 5 bases at J, with 13 bases in the middle. CDR3 DNA sequence: TGCGCCAGCAGCCAAGAAGGGAGCCTATGGGAGACCCAGTACTTC. Protein product: CASSQEGSLWETQYF.

As concerns this clone: The sample holds other DNA sequences that translate to the same CDR3. V and J are TRBV5-1 and TRBJ1-1, with D possibly being TRBD1 (6 bases). The CDR3 consists of 14 residues. The V and J ends lost 1 base and 2 bases respectively, with 9 bases between them. The V gene's germline CDR1 is SGHRS and CDR2 YFSETQ. This CDR3 is CASSLTGLNTEAFF. In DNA, the CDR3 is TGCGCCAGCAGCTTGACAGGGCTAAACACTGAAGCTTTCTTT.

This chain connects TRBV9 to TRBJ2-3; TRBD2 is a possible D gene (8 bases). With 0 bases removed from V and 5 bases from J, the gap between germline ends came to 19 bases. This CDR3 contains 17 residues. Germline V gene lookup returns CDR1 SGDLS and CDR2 YYNGEE. CDR3 region: CASSVAGGRQGGDTQYF. The CDR3 DNA sequence: TGTGCCAGCAGCGTAGCGGGGGGGAGACAGGGAGGAGATACGCAGTATTTT.

The chain recombines TRBV5-1 with TRBJ1-1; D gene unclear. V was trimmed by 4 bases and J by 1 base, leaving 14 bases between them. CDR1 SGHRS and CDR2 YFSETQ come from the germline V gene. The CDR3 loop spans 15 amino acids. The CDR3 is CASSAGSLGNTEAFF. CDR3 nucleotide sequence: TGCGCCAGCAGCGCCGGCTCTCTTGGGAACACTGAAGCTTTCTTT.

This clone was seen a handful of times. The chain couples TRBV30 to TRBJ1-4, with no clear D. CDR1 GTSNPN and CDR2 SVGIG come from the germline V gene (reference sequence). This CDR3 is built from 12 residues. The ends were cut back, 4 bases at V and 7 bases at J, with 10 bases in the middle. In nucleotides, the CDR3 is TGTGCCTGGACACCTACCGGTGAAAAACTGTTTTTT. It codes for CAWTPTGEKLFF.

Concerning this clone: This CDR3 is also generated by other DNA sequences in the sample. The V gene is TRBV7-9, the J gene TRBJ1-1; D might be TRBD1 (5 bases). CDR1 is SEHNR, CDR2 FQNEAQ, per germline (reference sequence). Trimming left V 0 bases short and J 2 bases short, with 7 bases between. The length of the CDR3 is 14 residues. CDR3 in amino acids: CASSLARGNTEAFF. The CDR3 nucleotides are TGTGCCAGCAGCTTAGCAAGGGGTAACACTGAAGCTTTCTTT.

This chain uses TRBV30 with TRBJ1-5; D might be TRBD1 (6 bases). Trimming left V 3 bases short and J 7 bases short, with 16 bases between. The CDR3 contains 14 residues. Germline V gives CDR1 GTSNPN, CDR2 SVGIG (reference sequence). The CDR3 DNA follows: TGTGCCTGGAGCGTTGTGACAGGAAGGCAGCCCCAGCATTTT. Residues: CAWSVVTGRQPQHF.

This sequence joins TRBV5-6 and TRBJ1-4, with a possible D match to TRBD1 (6 bases). Germline values: CDR1 SGHDT, CDR2 YYEEEE. The ends were cut back, 1 base at V and 7 bases at J, with 11 bases in the middle. The CDR3 runs 14 residues. CDR3 DNA sequence: TGTGCCAGCAGCTTGAGGGGGGTTATTGAAAAACTGTTTTTT. Its translation is CASSLRGVIEKLFF.

The CDR3 is CASSLIGSGGARDTQYF. CDR3 sequence (DNA): TGTGCCAGCAGCTTAATCGGTAGCGGGGGGGCGAGAGATACGCAGTATTTT. The chain uses TRBV7-2 and TRBJ2-3; 11 bases line up with TRBD2. The CDR3 contains 17 residues. The junction had 9 bases not matched to a gene; V was cut back by 2 bases and J by 5 bases. Germline lookup yields CDR1 SGHTA and CDR2 FQGNSA.

This sequence joins TRBV2 and TRBJ2-1; D may be TRBD1 (6 bases). V lost 7 bases to trimming and J lost 5 bases, with 27 bases between them. In germline, CDR1 is SNHLY, CDR2 FYNNEI. This CDR3 contains 18 residues. CDR3 in DNA: TGTGCCAGCAACCTATGGAGAATTGGCAGCCAGGGGCACAATGAGCAGTTCTTC. It codes for CASNLWRIGSQGHNEQFF.

The rearrangement links TRBV5-1 to TRBJ1-4; D not certain. V lost 0 bases and J lost 5, with 8 bases in between. Germline V gene lookup returns CDR1 SGHRS and CDR2 YFSETQ. The CDR3 is 14 residues long. The CDR3: CASSLDSDNEKLFF. The DNA of the CDR3 is TGCGCCAGCAGCTTGGACAGCGACAATGAAAAACTGTTTTTT.

This clone showed up just once. The chain has TRBV5-6 and TRBJ1-5; D possibly corresponds to TRBD1 (6 bases). The CDR3 totals 17 residues. CDR1 is SGHDT, CDR2 YYEEEE, per germline. Trimming shortened V by 1 base and J by 2 bases, and 16 bases separated the two germline ends. CDR3 nucleotide sequence: TGTGCCAGCAGCTTGCGAACGGGGGCGAGTGGCAATCAGCCCCAGCATTTT. It translates to CASSLRTGASGNQPQHF.

In this sample, this clone turned up a few times. V usage is TRBV10-3 and J usage is TRBJ1-4, with TRBD1 matching over 7 bases. The V gene end was trimmed by 10 bases and the J gene end by 8 bases; junction bases not matched to a gene: 7. The length of the CDR3 is 12 residues. Germline CDR1 and CDR2: ENHRY and SYGVKD. This CDR3 reads CATRQGNEKLFF. DNA for the CDR3: TGTGCCACCCGACAGGGAAACGAAAAACTGTTTTTT.

This clone was observed a single time. This sequence joins TRBV28 and TRBJ2-7, with D uncertain. Trimming shortened V by 2 bases and J by 0 bases, and 5 bases separated the two germline ends. The CDR3 totals 13 residues. Per the germline V gene, CDR1 is MDHEN and CDR2 is SYDVKM. DNA for the CDR3: TGTGCCAGCAGTTTAGGGATCTCCTACGAGCAGTACTTC. Its translation: CASSLGISYEQYF.

The gene calls are TRBV5-1 and TRBJ2-1, with D maybe TRBD1 (6 bases). Germline V gives CDR1 SGHRS, CDR2 YFSETQ. This CDR3 comprises 15 residues. Trimming stripped 5 bases from V and 4 bases from J, with 16 bases between. The CDR3 region is CASSYEGDTYNEQFF. In DNA, the CDR3 is TGCGCCAGCAGTTACGAAGGGGACACTTACAATGAGCAGTTCTTC.

The chain links TRBV5-4 to TRBJ2-7; no definite D call. Germline values: CDR1 SGHNT, CDR2 YYREEE (reference sequence). The CDR3 loop spans 13 amino acids. Trimming stripped 3 bases from V and 4 bases from J, with 11 bases between. CDR3: CASSSLIEYEQYF. CDR3 sequence (DNA): TGTGCCAGCAGCTCCCTGATAGAATACGAGCAGTACTTC.

This clone was detected only once. The V call is TRBV6-1, the J call TRBJ2-7; 7 bases match TRBD1. With V trimmed by 4 bases and J by 0 bases, 3 bases remained unmatched. CDR3 length equals 14 residues. In germline, CDR1 is MNHNS, CDR2 SASEGT. CDR3 residues: CASSVGTASYEQYF. The CDR3 bases are TGTGCCAGCAGTGTAGGGACAGCCTCCTACGAGCAGTACTTC.

The chain has TRBV7-9 and TRBJ2-2, with a weak D call TRBD1 (5 bases). Germline values: CDR1 SEHNR, CDR2 FQNEAQ (reference sequence). This CDR3 has 12 residues. V lost 10 bases, J lost 1 base, and 7 bases lay in between. Here the CDR3 reads CAKTGNTGELFF. In DNA, the CDR3 is TGTGCCAAAACAGGGAACACCGGGGAGCTGTTTTTT. The variable domain in full, with the rest retrieved from reference TRBV7-9 and TRBJ2-2, is DTGVSQNPRHKITKRGQNVTFRCDPISEHNRLYWYRQTLGQGPEFLTYFQNEAQLEKSRLLSDRFSAERPKGSFSTLEIQRTEQGDSAMYLCAKTGNTGELFFGEGSRLTVL.

The chain recombines TRBV4-1 with TRBJ2-7, with 9 bases matching TRBD2. V shed 4 bases, J shed 7 bases, and the junction held 17 bases outside the gene matches. Germline CDR1 and CDR2: MGHRA and YSYEKL. CDR3 length: 17 amino acids. In DNA, the CDR3 is TGCGCCAGCAGCCTACAGGCGGGGGGGGGTTCACGGAAGGAGCAGTACTTC. Its translation: CASSLQAGGGSRKEQYF.

CDR3 sequence (DNA): TGTGCCAGCAGCTTACCCGGCGCAGATACGCAGTATTTT. This translates into CASSLPGADTQYF. This chain links TRBV11-1 with TRBJ2-3; D remains unclear. The V gene's germline CDR1 is SGHAT and CDR2 FQDESV (reference sequence). This CDR3 comprises 13 residues. Trimming took off 2 bases at V and 4 bases at J, with 7 bases between the two ends.